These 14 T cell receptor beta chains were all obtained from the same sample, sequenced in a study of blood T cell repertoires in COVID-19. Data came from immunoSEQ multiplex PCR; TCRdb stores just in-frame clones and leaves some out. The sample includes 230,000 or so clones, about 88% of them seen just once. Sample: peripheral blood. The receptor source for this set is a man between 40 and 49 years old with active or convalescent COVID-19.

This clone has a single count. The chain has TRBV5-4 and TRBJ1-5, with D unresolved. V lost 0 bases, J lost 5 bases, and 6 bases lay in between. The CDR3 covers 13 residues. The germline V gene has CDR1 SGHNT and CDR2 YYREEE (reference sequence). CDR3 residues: CASSLEPDQPQHF. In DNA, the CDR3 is TGTGCCAGCAGCTTGGAACCGGATCAGCCCCAGCATTTT. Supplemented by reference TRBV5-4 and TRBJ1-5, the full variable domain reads ETGVTQSPTHLIKTRGQQVTLRCSSQSGHNTVSWYQQALGQGPQFIFQYYREEENGRGNFPPRFSGLQFPNYSSELNVNALELDDSALYLCASSLEPDQPQHFGDGTRLSIL.

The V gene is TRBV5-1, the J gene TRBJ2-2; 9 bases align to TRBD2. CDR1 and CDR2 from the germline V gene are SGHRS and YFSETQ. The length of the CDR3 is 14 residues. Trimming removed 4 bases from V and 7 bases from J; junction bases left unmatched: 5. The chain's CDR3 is CASSEREVGGELFF. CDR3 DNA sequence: TGCGCCAGCAGCGAGCGGGAGGTTGGCGGGGAGCTGTTTTTT.

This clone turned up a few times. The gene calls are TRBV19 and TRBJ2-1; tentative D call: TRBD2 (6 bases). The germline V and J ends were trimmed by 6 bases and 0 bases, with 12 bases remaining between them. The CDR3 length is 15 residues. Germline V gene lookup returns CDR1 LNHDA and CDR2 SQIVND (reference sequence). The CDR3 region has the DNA TGTGCCAGTAGACCTGGGGGGAGCTCCTACAATGAGCAGTTCTTC. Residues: CASRPGGSSYNEQFF.

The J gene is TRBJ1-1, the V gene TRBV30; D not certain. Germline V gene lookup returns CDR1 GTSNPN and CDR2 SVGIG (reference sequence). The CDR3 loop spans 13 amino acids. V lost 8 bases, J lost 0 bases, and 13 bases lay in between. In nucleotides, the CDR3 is TGTGCCGGGGTTGGACTGCTGAACACTGAAGCTTTCTTT. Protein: CAGVGLLNTEAFF.

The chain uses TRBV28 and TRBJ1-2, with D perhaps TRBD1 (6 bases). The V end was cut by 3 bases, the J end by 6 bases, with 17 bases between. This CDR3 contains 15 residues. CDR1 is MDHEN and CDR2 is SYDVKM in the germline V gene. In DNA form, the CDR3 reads TGTGCCAGCAGTTTCCCTCAGTCACAGGGCCATGGCTACACCTTC. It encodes CASSFPQSQGHGYTF.

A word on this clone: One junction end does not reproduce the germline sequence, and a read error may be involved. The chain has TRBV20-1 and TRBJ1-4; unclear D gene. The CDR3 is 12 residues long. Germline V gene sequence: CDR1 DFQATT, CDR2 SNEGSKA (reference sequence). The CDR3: CSASRDTVPPVF. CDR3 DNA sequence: TGCAGTGCTAGTAGAGACACTGTCCCCCCGGTTTTT.

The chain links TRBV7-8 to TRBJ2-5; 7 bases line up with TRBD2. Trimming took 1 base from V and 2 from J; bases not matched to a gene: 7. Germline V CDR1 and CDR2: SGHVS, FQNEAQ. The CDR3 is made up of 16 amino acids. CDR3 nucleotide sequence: TGTGCCAGCAGCTTAGGAGCGGGAACCCATCAAGAGACCCAGTACTTC. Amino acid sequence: CASSLGAGTHQETQYF.

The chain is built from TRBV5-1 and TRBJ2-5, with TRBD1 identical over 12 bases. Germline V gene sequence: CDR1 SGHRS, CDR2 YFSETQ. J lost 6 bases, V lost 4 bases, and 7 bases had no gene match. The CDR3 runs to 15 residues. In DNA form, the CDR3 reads TGCGCCAGCAGCCCTGGGACAGGGGGCGCGAAGACCCAGTACTTC. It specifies CASSPGTGGAKTQYF.

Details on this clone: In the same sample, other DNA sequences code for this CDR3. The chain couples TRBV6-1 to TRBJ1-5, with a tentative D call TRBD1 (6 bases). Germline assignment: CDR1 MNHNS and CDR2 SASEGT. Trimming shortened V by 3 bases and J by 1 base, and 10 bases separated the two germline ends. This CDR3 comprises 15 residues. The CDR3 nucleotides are TGTGCCAGCAGTGACAACAGGGCAAGCAATCAGCCCCAGCATTTT. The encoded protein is CASSDNRASNQPQHF.

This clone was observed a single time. CDR3 nucleotide sequence: TGTGCCAGCAGTCGGACAGAACTCTATGGCTACACCTTC. Amino acids: CASSRTELYGYTF. The chain employs TRBV6-5 and TRBJ1-2, with D perhaps TRBD1 (6 bases). There are 13 residues in the CDR3. Germline V gene data show CDR1 as MNHEY and CDR2 as SVGAGI. Trimming removed 5 bases at V and 4 bases at J, with 11 bases between.

The DNA of the CDR3 is TGTGCCAGCACAGGGACTAGCGGGAGAGAGTGGGGAAGCTCCTACAATGAGCAGTTCTTC. Amino acids: CASTGTSGREWGSSYNEQFF. The chain uses TRBV2 and TRBJ2-1; 14 bases fit TRBD2. In germline, CDR1 is SNHLY, CDR2 FYNNEI. With 7 bases clipped from V and 0 bases from J, the junction kept 14 bases outside the gene matches. The CDR3 has 20 residues.

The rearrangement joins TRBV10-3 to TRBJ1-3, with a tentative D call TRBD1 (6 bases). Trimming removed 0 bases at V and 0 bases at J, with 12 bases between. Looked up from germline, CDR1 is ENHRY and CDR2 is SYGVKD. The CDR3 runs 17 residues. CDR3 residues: CAISESGASPSGNTIYF. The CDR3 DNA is TGTGCCATCAGTGAGTCGGGGGCCTCCCCCTCTGGAAACACCATATATTTT.

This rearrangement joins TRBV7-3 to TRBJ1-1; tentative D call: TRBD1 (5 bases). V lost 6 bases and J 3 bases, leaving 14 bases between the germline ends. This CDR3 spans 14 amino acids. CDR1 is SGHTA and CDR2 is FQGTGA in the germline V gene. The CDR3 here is CASRDQGMDTEAFF. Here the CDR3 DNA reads TGTGCCAGCAGGGATCAGGGTATGGACACTGAAGCTTTCTTT.

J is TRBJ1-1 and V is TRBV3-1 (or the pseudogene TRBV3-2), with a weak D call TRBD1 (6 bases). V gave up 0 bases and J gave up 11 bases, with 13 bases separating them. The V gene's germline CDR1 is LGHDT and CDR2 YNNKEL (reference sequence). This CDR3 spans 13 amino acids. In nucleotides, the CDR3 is TGTGCCAGCAGCCAAGACTACAGGGTGCTCGCTTTCTTT. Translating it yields CASSQDYRVLAFF.